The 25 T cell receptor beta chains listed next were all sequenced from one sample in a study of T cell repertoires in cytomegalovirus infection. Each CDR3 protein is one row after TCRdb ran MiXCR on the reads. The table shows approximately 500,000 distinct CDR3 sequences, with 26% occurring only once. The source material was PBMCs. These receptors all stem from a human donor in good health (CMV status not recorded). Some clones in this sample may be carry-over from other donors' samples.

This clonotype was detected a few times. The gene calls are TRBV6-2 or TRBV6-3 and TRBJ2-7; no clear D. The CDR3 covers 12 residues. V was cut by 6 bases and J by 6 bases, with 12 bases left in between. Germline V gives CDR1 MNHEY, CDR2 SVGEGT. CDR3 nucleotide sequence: TGTGCCAGCAGACCCCGACGGTTCGAGCAGTACTTC. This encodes CASRPRRFEQYF.

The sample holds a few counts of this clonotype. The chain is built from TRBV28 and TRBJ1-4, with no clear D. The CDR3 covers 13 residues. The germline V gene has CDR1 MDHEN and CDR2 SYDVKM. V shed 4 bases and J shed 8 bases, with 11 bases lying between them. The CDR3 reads CASSSPGLEKLFF. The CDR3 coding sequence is TGTGCCAGCAGTTCCCCCGGGTTGGAAAAACTGTTTTTT.

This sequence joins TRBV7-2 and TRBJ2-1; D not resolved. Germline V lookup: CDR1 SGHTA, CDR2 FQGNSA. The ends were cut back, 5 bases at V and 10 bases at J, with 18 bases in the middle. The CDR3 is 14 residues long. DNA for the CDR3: TGTGCCAGCAGCCTCACGGGTTCCTGGAGAGAGCAGTTCTTC. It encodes CASSLTGSWREQFF.

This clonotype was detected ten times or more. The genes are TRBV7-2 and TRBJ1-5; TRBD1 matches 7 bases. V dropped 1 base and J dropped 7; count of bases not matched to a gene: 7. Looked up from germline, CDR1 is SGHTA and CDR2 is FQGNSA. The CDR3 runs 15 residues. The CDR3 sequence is CASSLEQGRIQPQHF. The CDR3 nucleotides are TGTGCCAGCAGCTTAGAACAGGGGCGTATACAGCCCCAGCATTTT.

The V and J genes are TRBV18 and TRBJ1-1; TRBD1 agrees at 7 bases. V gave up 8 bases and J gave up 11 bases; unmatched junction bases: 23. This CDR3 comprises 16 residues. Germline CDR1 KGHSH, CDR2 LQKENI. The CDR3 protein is CASRTTSGGIAPKAFF. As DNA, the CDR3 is TGTGCCAGCAGAACTACCTCAGGGGGGATCGCGCCTAAGGCTTTCTTT.

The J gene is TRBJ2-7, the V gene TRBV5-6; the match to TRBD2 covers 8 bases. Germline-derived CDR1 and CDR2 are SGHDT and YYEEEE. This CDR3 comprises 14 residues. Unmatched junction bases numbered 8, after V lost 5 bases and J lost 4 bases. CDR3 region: CASSPGLGNYEQYF. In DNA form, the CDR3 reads TGTGCCAGCAGTCCGGGACTAGGGAATTACGAGCAGTACTTC.

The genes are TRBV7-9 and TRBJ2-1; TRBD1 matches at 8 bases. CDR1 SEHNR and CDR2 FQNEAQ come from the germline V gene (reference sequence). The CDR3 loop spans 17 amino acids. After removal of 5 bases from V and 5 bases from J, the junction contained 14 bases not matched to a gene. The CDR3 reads CASSDPKDRDFDNEQFF. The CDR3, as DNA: TGTGCCAGCAGCGATCCTAAGGACAGGGACTTTGACAATGAGCAGTTCTTC.

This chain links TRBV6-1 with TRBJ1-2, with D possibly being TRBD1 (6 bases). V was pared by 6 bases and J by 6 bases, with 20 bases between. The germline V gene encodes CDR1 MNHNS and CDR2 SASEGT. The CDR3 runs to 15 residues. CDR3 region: CASSFVQGPVDGYTF. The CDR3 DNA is TGTGCCAGCAGCTTTGTACAGGGCCCCGTGGATGGCTACACCTTC.

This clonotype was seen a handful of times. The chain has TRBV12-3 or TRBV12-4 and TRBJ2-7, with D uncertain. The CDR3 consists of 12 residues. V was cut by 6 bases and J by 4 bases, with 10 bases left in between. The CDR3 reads CASSPSWYEQYF. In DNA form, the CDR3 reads TGTGCCAGCAGCCCCTCATGGTACGAGCAGTACTTC.

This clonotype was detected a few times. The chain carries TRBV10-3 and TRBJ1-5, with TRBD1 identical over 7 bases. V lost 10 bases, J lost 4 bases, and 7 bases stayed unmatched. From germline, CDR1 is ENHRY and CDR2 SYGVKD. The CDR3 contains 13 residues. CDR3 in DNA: TGTGCCACCCGAGGGACAGAGAATCAGCCCCAGCATTTT. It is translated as CATRGTENQPQHF.

The CDR3 nucleotides read TGTGCCAGCAGCCAAGTACGTATCACGGACAGAGCTAATGAAAAACTGTTTTTT. Translation gives CASSQVRITDRANEKLFF. The gene calls are TRBV14 and TRBJ1-4; D may be TRBD1 (6 bases). The CDR3 has 18 residues. CDR1 is SGHDN, CDR2 FVKESK, per germline. V was clipped by 1 base and J by 3 bases, with 18 bases between them.

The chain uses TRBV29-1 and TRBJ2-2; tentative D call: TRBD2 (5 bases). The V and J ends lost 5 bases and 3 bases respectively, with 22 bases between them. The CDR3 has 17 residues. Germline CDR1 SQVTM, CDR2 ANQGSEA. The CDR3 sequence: CSVRVYRGTRDTGELFF. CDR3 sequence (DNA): TGCAGCGTTCGGGTCTACCGGGGAACGCGAGACACCGGGGAGCTGTTTTTT.

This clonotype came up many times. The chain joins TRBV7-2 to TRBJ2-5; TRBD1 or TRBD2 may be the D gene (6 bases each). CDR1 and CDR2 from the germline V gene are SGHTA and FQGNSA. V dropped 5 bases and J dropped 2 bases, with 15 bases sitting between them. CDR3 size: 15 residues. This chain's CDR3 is CASSKGGRIQETQYF. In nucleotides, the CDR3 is TGTGCCAGCAGCAAAGGGGGGCGGATACAAGAGACCCAGTACTTC.

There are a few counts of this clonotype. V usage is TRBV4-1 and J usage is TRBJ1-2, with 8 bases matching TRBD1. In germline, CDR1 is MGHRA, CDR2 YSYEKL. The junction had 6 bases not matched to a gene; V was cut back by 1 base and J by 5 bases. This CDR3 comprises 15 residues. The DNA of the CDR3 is TGCGCCAGCAGCCAAGCCCCGGACAGGGTTTATGGCTACACCTTC. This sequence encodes CASSQAPDRVYGYTF.

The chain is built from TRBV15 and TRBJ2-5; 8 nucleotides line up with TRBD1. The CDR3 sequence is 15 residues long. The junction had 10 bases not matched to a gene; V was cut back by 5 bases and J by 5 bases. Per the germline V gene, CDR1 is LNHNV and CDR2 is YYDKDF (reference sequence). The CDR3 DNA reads TGTGCCACCAGCCCCTCGACAGGGGTGGAGGAGACCCAGTACTTC. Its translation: CATSPSTGVEETQYF.

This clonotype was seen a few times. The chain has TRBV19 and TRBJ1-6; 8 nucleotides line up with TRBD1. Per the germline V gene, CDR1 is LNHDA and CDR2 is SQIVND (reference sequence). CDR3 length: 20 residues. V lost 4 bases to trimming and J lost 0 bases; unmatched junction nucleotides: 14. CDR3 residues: CASSRRHLRQGSSYNSPLHF. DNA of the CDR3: TGTGCCAGTAGTAGACGGCATCTTCGACAGGGGAGCTCCTATAATTCACCCCTCCACTTT.

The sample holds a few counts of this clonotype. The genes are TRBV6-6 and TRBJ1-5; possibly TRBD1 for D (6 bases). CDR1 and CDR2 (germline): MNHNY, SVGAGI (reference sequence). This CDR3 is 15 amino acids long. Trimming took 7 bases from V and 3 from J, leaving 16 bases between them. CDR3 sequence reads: CASTNREATNQPQHF. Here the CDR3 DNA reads TGTGCCAGCACCAACAGGGAGGCAACCAATCAGCCCCAGCATTTT.

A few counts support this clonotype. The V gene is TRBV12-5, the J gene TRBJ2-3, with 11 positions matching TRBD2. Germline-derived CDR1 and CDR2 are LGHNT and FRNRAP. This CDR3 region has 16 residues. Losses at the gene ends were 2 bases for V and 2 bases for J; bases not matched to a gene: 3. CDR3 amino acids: CASGLRLAGHTDTQYF. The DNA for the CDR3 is TGTGCTAGTGGTTTGAGACTAGCGGGACACACAGATACGCAGTATTTT.

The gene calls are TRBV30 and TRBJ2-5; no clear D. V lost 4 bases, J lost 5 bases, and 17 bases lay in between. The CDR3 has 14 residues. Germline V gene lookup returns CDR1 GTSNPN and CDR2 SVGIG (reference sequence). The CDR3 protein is CAWTSPVSRETQYF. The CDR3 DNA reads TGTGCCTGGACCTCTCCAGTGAGCCGGGAGACCCAGTACTTC.

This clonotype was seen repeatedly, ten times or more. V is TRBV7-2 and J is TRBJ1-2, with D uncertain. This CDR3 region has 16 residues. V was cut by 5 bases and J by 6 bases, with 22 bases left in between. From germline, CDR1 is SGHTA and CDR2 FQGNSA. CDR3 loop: CASSQDGSLEANGYTF. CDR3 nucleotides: TGTGCCAGCAGCCAGGACGGATCCCTCGAAGCGAATGGCTACACCTTC.

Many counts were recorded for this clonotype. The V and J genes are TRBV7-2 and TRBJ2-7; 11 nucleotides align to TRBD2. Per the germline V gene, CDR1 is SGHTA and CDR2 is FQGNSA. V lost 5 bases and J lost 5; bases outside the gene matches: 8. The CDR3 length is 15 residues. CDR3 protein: CASSTTSGSINEQYF. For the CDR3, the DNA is TGTGCCAGCAGCACAACTAGCGGGAGCATCAACGAGCAGTACTTC.

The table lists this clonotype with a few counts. The CDR3 nucleotides are TGCGCCAGCAGCGTCGGGACCAACACCGGGGAGCTGTTTTTT. Translation gives CASSVGTNTGELFF. The rearrangement uses TRBV5-1 and TRBJ2-2; either TRBD1 or TRBD2 may supply D (5 bases each). This CDR3 is built from 14 residues. The V gene lost 4 bases and the J gene lost 2 bases, with 9 bases spanning the gap. Germline CDR1 and CDR2: SGHRS and YFSETQ.

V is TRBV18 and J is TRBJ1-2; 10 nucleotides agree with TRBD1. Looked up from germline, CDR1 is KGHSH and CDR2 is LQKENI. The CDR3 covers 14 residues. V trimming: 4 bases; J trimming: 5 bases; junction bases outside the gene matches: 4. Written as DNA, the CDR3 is TGTGCCAGCTCACGGGACAGGGGAAGTTATGGCTACACCTTC. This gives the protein CASSRDRGSYGYTF.

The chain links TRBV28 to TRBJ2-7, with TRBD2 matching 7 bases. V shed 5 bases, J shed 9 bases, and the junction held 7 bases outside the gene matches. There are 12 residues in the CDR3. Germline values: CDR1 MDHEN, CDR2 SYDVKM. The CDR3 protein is CASSTQRGGQYV. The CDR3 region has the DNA TGTGCCAGCAGTACTCAGCGGGGTGGGCAGTACGTC.

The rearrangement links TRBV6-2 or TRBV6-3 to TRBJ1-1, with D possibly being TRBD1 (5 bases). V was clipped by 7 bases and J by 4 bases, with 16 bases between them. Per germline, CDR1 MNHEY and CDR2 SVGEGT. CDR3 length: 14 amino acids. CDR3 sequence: CASTYGGGSTEAFF. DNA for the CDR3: TGTGCCAGCACCTATGGGGGAGGAAGCACTGAAGCTTTCTTT.